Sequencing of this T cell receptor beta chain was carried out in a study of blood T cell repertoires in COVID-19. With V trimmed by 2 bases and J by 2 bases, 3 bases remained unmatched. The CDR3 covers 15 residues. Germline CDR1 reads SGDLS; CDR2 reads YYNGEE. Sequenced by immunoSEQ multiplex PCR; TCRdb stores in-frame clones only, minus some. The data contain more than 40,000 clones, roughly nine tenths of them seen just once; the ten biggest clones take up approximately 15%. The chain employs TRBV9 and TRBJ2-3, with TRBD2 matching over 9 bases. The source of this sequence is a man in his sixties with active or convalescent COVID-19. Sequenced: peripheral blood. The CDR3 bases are TGTGCCAGCAGCGTTAGCGGGGGCCTCACAGATACGCAGTATTTT. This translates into CASSVSGGLTDTQYF.